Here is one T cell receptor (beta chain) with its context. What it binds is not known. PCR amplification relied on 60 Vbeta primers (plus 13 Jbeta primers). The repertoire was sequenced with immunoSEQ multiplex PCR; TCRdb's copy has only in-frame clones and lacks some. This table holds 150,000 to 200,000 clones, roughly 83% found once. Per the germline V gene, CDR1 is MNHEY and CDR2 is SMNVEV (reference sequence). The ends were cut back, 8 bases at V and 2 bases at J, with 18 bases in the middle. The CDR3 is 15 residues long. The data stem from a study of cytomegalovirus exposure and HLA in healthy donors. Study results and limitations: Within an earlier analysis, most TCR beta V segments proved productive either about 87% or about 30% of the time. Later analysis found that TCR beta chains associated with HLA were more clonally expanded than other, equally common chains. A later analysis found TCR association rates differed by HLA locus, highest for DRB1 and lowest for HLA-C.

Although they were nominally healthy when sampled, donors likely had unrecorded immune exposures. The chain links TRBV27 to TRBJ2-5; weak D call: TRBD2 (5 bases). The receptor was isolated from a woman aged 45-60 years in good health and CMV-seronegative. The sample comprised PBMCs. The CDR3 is CASPGIGDRQETQYF. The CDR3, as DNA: TGTGCCAGCCCGGGGATCGGCGACCGACAAGAGACCCAGTACTTC.